This T cell receptor beta chain originates from a study of cytomegalovirus exposure and HLA in healthy donors. Germline V gene lookup returns CDR1 MDHEN and CDR2 SYDVKM. The ends were cut back, 1 base at V and 5 bases at J, with 18 bases in the middle. This CDR3 region has 16 residues. PCR involved 60 Vbeta and 13 Jbeta primers. Generated by immunoSEQ multiplex PCR, the TCRdb table keeps only in-frame clones and is missing some. Counted here are just over 150,000 clones, around 79% occurring once; the ten biggest clones make up around 3.1%. With regard to this clone: Its target is unknown.

The study's findings and limits: Among donors in an Asian-associated ancestry cluster, a later analysis reportedly found fewer N-insertions than the roughly 700-donor mean. What was likely a sequencing artifact was a cluster of highly shared sequence variants.

Input material: PBMCs. The V and J genes are TRBV28 and TRBJ2-7, with D possibly matching TRBD1 (6 bases). This clonotype was sampled from a middle-aged woman in good health and CMV-seronegative. In DNA, the CDR3 is TGTGCCAGCAGTTTATACCGGGGTCAGGGGAGCGACGAGCAGTACTTC. Protein product: CASSLYRGQGSDEQYF.